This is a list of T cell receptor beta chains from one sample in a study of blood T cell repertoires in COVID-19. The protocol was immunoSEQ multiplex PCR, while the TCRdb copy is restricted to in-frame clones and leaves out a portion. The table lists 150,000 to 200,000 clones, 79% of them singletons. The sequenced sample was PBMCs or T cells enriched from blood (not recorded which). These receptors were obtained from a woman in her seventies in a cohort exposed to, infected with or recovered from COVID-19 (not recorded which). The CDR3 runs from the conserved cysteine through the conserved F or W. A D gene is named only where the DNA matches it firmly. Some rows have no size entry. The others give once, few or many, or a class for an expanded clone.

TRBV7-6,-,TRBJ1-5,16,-,CASSSRQYPSHQPQHF,TGTGCCAGCAGCTCCCGACAGTACCCCTCCCATCAGCCCCAGCATTTT
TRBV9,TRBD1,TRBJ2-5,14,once,CASSALTGGETQYF,TGTGCCAGCAGCGCCTTAACAGGGGGAGAGACCCAGTACTTC
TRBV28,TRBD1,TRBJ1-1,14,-,CASSSPGQVLVAFF,TGTGCCAGCAGTTCCCCGGGACAGGTTTTGGTAGCTTTCTTT
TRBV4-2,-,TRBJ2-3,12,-,CASSQLADTQYF,TGTGCCAGCAGCCAATTAGCAGATACGCAGTATTTT
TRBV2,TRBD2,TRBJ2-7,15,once,CASSEWTSGAYEQYF,TGTGCCAGCAGTGAATGGACTAGCGGCGCCTACGAGCAGTACTTC
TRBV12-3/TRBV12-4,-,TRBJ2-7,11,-,CASSAYYEQYF,TGTGCCAGCAGCGCCTACTACGAGCAGTACTTC
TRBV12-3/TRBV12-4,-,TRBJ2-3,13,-,CASSPLSTDTQYF,TGTGCCAGCAGTCCCCTCAGCACAGATACGCAGTATTTT
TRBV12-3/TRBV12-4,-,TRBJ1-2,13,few,CASSLVANYGYTF,TGTGCCAGCAGTTTAGTAGCTAACTATGGCTACACCTTC
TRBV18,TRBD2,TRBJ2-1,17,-,CASSPQSGRASYNEQFF,TGTGCCAGCTCACCACAGTCCGGGAGGGCGTCCTACAATGAGCAGTTCTTC
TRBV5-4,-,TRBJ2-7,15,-,CASSLEFGGAYEQYF,TGTGCCAGCAGCTTGGAATTTGGGGGGGCATACGAGCAGTACTTC
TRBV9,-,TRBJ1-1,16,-,CASSPLASGENTEAFF,TGTGCCAGCAGCCCCTTAGCGTCGGGAGAAAACACTGAAGCTTTCTTT
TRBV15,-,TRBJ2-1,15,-,CATSRDLASGYEQFF,TGTGCCACCAGCAGAGATCTAGCGTCGGGGTATGAGCAGTTCTTC
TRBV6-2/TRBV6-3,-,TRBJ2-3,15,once,CASTPLGRATDTQYF,TGTGCCAGCACCCCCCTAGGCAGGGCCACAGATACGCAGTATTTT
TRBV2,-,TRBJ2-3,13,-,CASKGGATDTQYF,TGTGCCAGCAAAGGGGGGGCCACAGATACGCAGTATTTT
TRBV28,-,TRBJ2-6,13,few,CASSYTGANVLTF,TGTGCCAGCAGCTATACTGGGGCCAACGTCCTGACTTTC
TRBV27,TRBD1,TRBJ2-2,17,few,CASSLFAGTGDTGELFF,TGTGCCAGCAGTCTGTTTGCCGGGACAGGGGACACCGGGGAGCTGTTTTTT
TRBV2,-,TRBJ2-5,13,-,CASPAGPGETQYF,TGTGCCAGCCCCGCAGGGCCAGGGGAGACCCAGTACTTC
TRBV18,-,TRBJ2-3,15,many,CASSMFGTSTDTQYF,TGTGCCAGCTCAATGTTCGGGACTAGCACAGATACGCAGTATTTT
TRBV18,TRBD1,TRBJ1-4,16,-,CASSSLPGTGDEKLFF,TGTGCCAGCTCATCCTTACCCGGGACAGGGGATGAAAAACTGTTTTTT
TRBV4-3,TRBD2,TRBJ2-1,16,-,CASSQGTSGNYNEQFF,TGCGCCAGCAGCCAAGGCACTAGCGGGAACTACAATGAGCAGTTCTTC
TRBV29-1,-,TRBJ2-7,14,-,CSVDLTGGNEEQYF,TGCAGCGTTGACCTGACCGGCGGGAATGAAGAGCAGTACTTC
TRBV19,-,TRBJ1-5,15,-,CASSPREGRSQPQHF,TGTGCCAGTAGTCCTCGGGAGGGGCGAAGCCAGCCCCAGCATTTT
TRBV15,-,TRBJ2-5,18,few,CATSREVPGLRREETQYF,TGTGCCACCAGCAGAGAGGTCCCCGGCTTGCGGAGGGAAGAGACCCAGTACTTC
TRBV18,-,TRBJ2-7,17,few,CASSPGLKSGGTYEQYF,TGTGCCAGCTCACCGGGTCTCAAATCAGGGGGGACCTACGAGCAGTACTTC
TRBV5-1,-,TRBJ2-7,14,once,CASSLGGGFGEQYF,TGCGCCAGCAGCCTGGGGGGCGGCTTCGGCGAGCAGTACTTC
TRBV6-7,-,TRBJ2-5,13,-,CARRQTGRETQYF,TGTGCCAGGAGACAGACAGGGAGGGAGACCCAGTACTTC
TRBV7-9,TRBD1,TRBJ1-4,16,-,CASSLATGGDNEKLFF,TGTGCCAGCAGCTTAGCGACAGGGGGGGATAATGAAAAACTGTTTTTT
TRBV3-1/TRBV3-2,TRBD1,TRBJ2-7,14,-,CASSPLGQSYEQYF,TGTGCCAGCAGCCCCTTGGGACAGAGCTACGAGCAGTACTTC
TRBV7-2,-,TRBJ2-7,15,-,CASSLRFGETYEQYF,TGTGCCAGCAGCTTACGGTTCGGGGAGACCTACGAGCAGTACTTC
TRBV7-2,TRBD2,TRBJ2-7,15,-,CASSYGGALAGEQYF,TGTGCCAGCAGCTACGGGGGCGCCTTAGCGGGAGAGCAGTACTTC
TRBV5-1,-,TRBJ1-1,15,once,CASSFRSGMNTEAFF,TGCGCCAGCAGCTTCCGGTCAGGAATGAACACTGAAGCTTTCTTT
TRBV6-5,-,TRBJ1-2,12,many,CASRELNYGYTF,TGTGCCAGCCGGGAGCTGAACTATGGCTACACCTTC
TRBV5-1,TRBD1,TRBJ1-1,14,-,CASSLVQGDTEAFF,TGCGCCAGCAGCTTGGTTCAGGGGGACACTGAAGCTTTCTTT
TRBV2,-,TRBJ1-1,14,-,CASRGTRGWAEAFF,TGTGCCAGCAGAGGTACCAGGGGTTGGGCTGAAGCTTTCTTT
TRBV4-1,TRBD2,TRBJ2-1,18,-,CASSLPTGGTSGGNEQFF,TGCGCCAGCAGCCTCCCCACGGGCGGGACTAGCGGGGGGAATGAGCAGTTCTTC
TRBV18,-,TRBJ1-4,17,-,CASSPGPRGGVVEKLFF,TGTGCCAGCTCACCAGGTCCCCGGGGAGGCGTCGTTGAAAAACTGTTTTTT
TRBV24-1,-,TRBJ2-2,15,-,CATSDSGSLGGELFF,TGTGCCACCAGTGATTCGGGGTCACTGGGCGGGGAGCTGTTTTTT